This TCR beta chain was sequenced for a study of Ad26.COV2.S vaccination and SARS-CoV-2 variants. Libraries were prepared by immunoSEQ multiplex PCR; TCRdb keeps only in-frame clonotypes and omits some of them. The sample lists 380,000 or so clones, about 83% occurring once. Treatment of the sample: around 19 received Ad26.COV2.S at low or high dose, single or two shots; five or six received placebo; per-sample allocation not given. It was on day 63 after the first vaccine or placebo injection that samples were taken. Germline-derived CDR1 and CDR2 are KGHSY and FQNENV. Trimming removed 5 bases from V and 6 bases from J; junction bases left unmatched: 13. The CDR3 totals 16 residues.

The sample consisted of peripheral blood, taken in a trial of Ad26.COV2.S vaccine versus placebo. This chain links TRBV16 with TRBJ2-3, with TRBD1 identical over 8 bases. The sequence was obtained from a person aged 18-60 years who received the Ad26.COV2.S COVID-19 vaccine or a placebo. In DNA, the CDR3 is TGTGCCAGCAGCAATCGACAGGGGTTGATTTGGGATACGCAGTATTTT. This encodes CASSNRQGLIWDTQYF.